Given below is one T cell receptor (beta chain) in context. Its antigen is unknown. This sample was taken from a study of T cell responses to AZD1222 COVID-19 vaccine. Assay: immunoSEQ multiplex PCR; the TCRdb copy retains only in-frame clones and omits some. The sample features about 140,000 clones, with 2.2% in its top ten. V lost 3 bases and J lost 1; bases outside the gene matches: 5. This CDR3 comprises 15 residues. CDR1 and CDR2 from the germline V gene are SGHAT and FQNNGV. Overall study results and limits: Only 5 to 7 AZD1222 recipients were seropositive at baseline.

The chain employs TRBV11-2 and TRBJ1-1; 7 bases agree with TRBD1. Sequenced material: peripheral blood. The clonotype was recovered from an adult in good health. DNA for the CDR3: TGTGCCAGCAGCTTCACAGGGGATGGGAACACTGAAGCTTTCTTT. It yields the protein CASSFTGDGNTEAFF.